This TCR beta chain is from a study of cytomegalovirus exposure and HLA in healthy donors. This clone was counted once. PCR amplification relied on 60 Vbeta primers (plus 13 Jbeta primers). Sequencing used immunoSEQ multiplex PCR; TCRdb keeps in-frame clones, though not all of them. The table lists around 78,000 clones, about two thirds of them singletons. The germline gives CDR1 MNHNS, CDR2 SASEGT. The CDR3 consists of 17 residues. V lost 0 bases, J lost 0 bases, and 5 bases stayed unmatched. The V gene is TRBV6-1, the J gene TRBJ2-1; 7 bases map to TRBD1. This clonotype was obtained from a man aged 30 to 39 in good health and CMV-seropositive. The sample was PBMCs. The CDR3 DNA reads TGTGCCAGCAGTGAAGCTGCGGCAGGGGGCTCCTACAATGAGCAGTTCTTC. It is translated as CASSEAAAGGSYNEQFF.